This T cell receptor beta chain was profiled in a study of sequential checkpoint blockade in melanoma. Study context: After both sequences, patients received maintenance nivolumab.

Assay: immunoSEQ multiplex PCR; the TCRdb copy retains only in-frame clones and omits some. The table has roughly 20,000 clones, approximately 69% seen once. Germline assignment: CDR1 MNHEY and CDR2 SVGAGI. V dropped 8 bases and J dropped 5 bases, with 18 bases sitting between them. The CDR3 is 14 amino acids. The sample's treatment: randomized to nivolumab then ipilimumab (arm A) or the reverse (arm B). Sorted cells were live CD3+CD8+, lacking CD19 and CD56, from PBMCs. This chain uses TRBV6-5 with TRBJ1-2; the D gene is possibly TRBD1 (6 bases). The sequencing used CD8+ T cells sorted from blood (inferred from file names), collected from a patient given nivolumab and ipilimumab in sequence. The receptor was derived from a human donor with melanoma. CDR3 DNA: TGTGCCAGCTCTGACAGGACTTTTTTTTATGGCTACACCTTC. Its protein product is CASSDRTFFYGYTF.